The text below deals with one T cell receptor beta chain. The clone's antigen remains unknown. Base qualities are missing; no much larger clone stands one base away. Inclusive of the bounding cysteine and phenylalanine, the CDR3 is 13 residues long. Only the CDR3 part of the read is kept: 39 bases, read in frame from the first base. At the junction V is shortened by 7 bases and J by 3 bases, with 10 bases in between. The sample's treatment or condition label, in plain terms: live attenuated yellow fever vaccine strain. At each blood-draw timepoint, two biological replicates of bulk PBMCs were collected. PBMCs were isolated from peripheral blood using a standard Ficoll-Paque protocol. TriZol was used to extract RNA from bulk PBMCs, CD4 and CD8 fractions, and dextramer-positive and dextramer-negative fractions. This entry comes from a study of T cells after yellow fever vaccination (dated by TCRdb to between 2019 and 2020). Notes on the research overall: The SMART-Seq v4 Ultra Low Input RNA kit was used to prepare libraries from fractions with low cell numbers. To follow T-cell clones before and after both primary and booster YFV17D yellow fever vaccination, bulk TCR alpha and beta repertoires underwent longitudinal sequencing. The cohort comprised two healthy male donors, one aged 18 to 29 and one aged 30 to 40 years. Blood samples were taken at several timepoints before and after primary and secondary immunization, and bulk PBMC replicates and cell subsets were isolated. Study-level results and caveats: A small share of clonotypes occurred in both CD4 and CD8 compartments, likely arising from convergent recombination. Most clones expanded after primary vaccination (96% of CD4 and 88% of CD8) were re-detected after the booster, suggesting that broad memory maintenance occurred. Compared with the primary T-cell response, the secondary T-cell response was faster but weaker, reaching its peak on day 5 rather than on day 15. FACS-sorted repertoires could contain abundant contaminating clonotypes from the bulk population, so computational filtering was required. Because only a couple of donors were included in the study, the extent to which the findings can be generalized is limited.

TCR cDNA was made using 5'RACE template switching, a step that added a universal primer site and unique molecular identifiers. Priming for cDNA synthesis came from both the TCR alpha and TCR beta constant segments. Libraries were amplified in two PCR steps, with sample barcodes and sequencing adapters added in the second step. Sequencing of libraries was performed on Illumina HiSeq 2500 (2x100 bp) or NovaSeq (2x150 bp). The source study handled its data this way. MIGEC handled demultiplexing of reads and collapsing into UMI consensus sequences, while MiXCR performed V(D)J alignment. Vaccine-responding clonotypes were defined with edgeR using replicate PBMC samples, requiring FDR below 0.01 and a log2 fold change above 5 up to day 15. CD4 or CD8 identity was assigned to each bulk clonotype according to whether the clonotype was present at higher abundance in the sequenced CD4 repertoire or the sequenced CD8 repertoire. Through fastp at Q25 and MiXCR, TCRdb rebuilt clones from the public reads, retaining in-frame beta chains. Every distinct CDR3 protein forms one entry, paired with its most common genes and DNA. Here the V and J calls rest on TCRdb's processing, not on the authors' analysis. This sample holds approximately 510,000 distinct CDR3 sequences; 21% were observed only once. Of the sample, less than 20% falls within the top ten clones.

The clonotype comes from a man aged 18 to 29 who received the YFV17D yellow fever vaccine. The chain was built from TRBV12-3 or TRBV12-4 and TRBJ2-1, with the D segment possibly TRBD1 or TRBD2, each aligning over 6 bases. The specimen was PBMCs, collected around 3 weeks after the first yellow fever vaccination. CDR3 reads: CASKGGGYNEQFF. Read as DNA, the sequence is TGTGCCAGCAAGGGGGGAGGCTACAATGAGCAGTTCTTC.